A single sample is the source of the 28 T cell receptor beta chains below, sequenced in a study of blood T cell repertoires in COVID-19. Method: immunoSEQ multiplex PCR; TCRdb's copy keeps in-frame clones and lacks some. The sample lists fewer than 100,000 clones, roughly nine tenths occurring once. Sequences were obtained from peripheral blood. These receptors were collected from a man between 65 and 79 years old with acute or convalescent COVID-19.

The CDR3 protein is CASSLALRGTEAFF. The CDR3 coding sequence is TGTGCCAGCAGCTTAGCGCTGAGGGGGACTGAAGCTTTCTTT. The chain recombines TRBV7-9 with TRBJ1-1; a weak D match, TRBD1 (6 bases). Germline V gene data show CDR1 as SEHNR and CDR2 as FQNEAQ (reference sequence). Trimming removed 0 bases from V and 5 bases from J, with 10 bases in between. The CDR3 is made up of 14 amino acids.

This clone was seen once. The rearrangement links TRBV5-4 to TRBJ1-2, with TRBD1 as a possible D gene (6 bases). The germline V and J ends were trimmed by 0 bases and 7 bases, with 16 bases remaining between them. CDR1 SGHNT and CDR2 YYREEE come from the germline V gene (reference sequence). This CDR3 has 15 amino acids. As DNA, the CDR3 is TGTGCCAGCAGCTTGGCCATGAACAGGGATGGTGGCTACACCTTC. Its protein product is CASSLAMNRDGGYTF.

The chain carries TRBV5-1 and TRBJ2-1, with TRBD1 matching over 7 bases. Germline CDR1 reads SGHRS; CDR2 reads YFSETQ. There are 14 residues in the CDR3. After removal of 6 bases from V and 3 bases from J, the junction contained 6 bases not matched to a gene. The CDR3 DNA follows: TGCGCCAGCACCCAGACAGGGAACTACAATGAGCAGTTCTTC. Its protein is CASTQTGNYNEQFF.

Only a few counts were recorded for this clone. The chain employs TRBV6-5 and TRBJ2-5; maybe TRBD2 (6 bases). V was clipped by 7 bases and J by 6 bases, with 12 bases between them. Germline CDR1 is MNHEY and CDR2 is SVGAGI. The CDR3 covers 12 residues. As DNA, the CDR3 is TGTGCCAGCACCGGGAGTGGGAAGACCCAGTACTTC. Residues: CASTGSGKTQYF.

The gene calls are TRBV5-1 and TRBJ2-3; D gene uncertain. Trimming stripped 2 bases from V and 6 bases from J, with 7 bases between. This CDR3 is 12 amino acids long. Germline-derived CDR1 and CDR2 are SGHRS and YFSETQ. In nucleotides, the CDR3 is TGCGCCAGCAGCTTACACGGGGATACGCAGTATTTT. This codes for CASSLHGDTQYF.

This chain uses TRBV7-9 with TRBJ2-2, with 9 bases lining up with TRBD1. This CDR3 is built from 16 residues. Germline assignment: CDR1 SEHNR and CDR2 FQNEAQ (reference sequence). J lost 3 bases, V lost 4 bases, and 6 bases had no gene match. The CDR3 loop is CASSYQTGGYTGELFF. CDR3 in DNA: TGTGCCAGCAGCTACCAGACAGGGGGGTACACCGGGGAGCTGTTTTTT.

The chain joins TRBV15 to TRBJ1-5; D is unresolved. V lost 2 bases to trimming and J lost 4 bases, with 15 bases between them. This CDR3 region has 16 residues. Germline V gene data show CDR1 as LNHNV and CDR2 as YYDKDF (reference sequence). The CDR3 spells CATSRFRSHENQPQHF. The CDR3 DNA reads TGTGCCACCAGCAGATTTAGGAGTCACGAGAATCAGCCCCAGCATTTT.

This chain links TRBV6-4 with TRBJ2-3; weak D call: TRBD2 (6 bases). Trimming stripped 6 bases from V and 0 bases from J, with 10 bases between. The germline gives CDR1 MRHNA, CDR2 SNTAGT. This CDR3 contains 14 residues. The chain's CDR3 is CASRRDFSTDTQYF. CDR3 DNA: TGTGCCAGCAGACGGGACTTTAGCACAGATACGCAGTATTTT.

This chain links TRBV6-5 with TRBJ2-3, with a weak D call TRBD2 (5 bases). Trimming removed 4 bases at V and 6 bases at J, with 14 bases between. The CDR3 length is 14 residues. Per the germline V gene, CDR1 is MNHEY and CDR2 is SVGAGI. In DNA form, the CDR3 reads TGTGCCAGCAGTTCTCAGAGCGGCGGGGATACGCAGTATTTT. This encodes CASSSQSGGDTQYF.

This sequence joins TRBV23-1 and TRBJ2-2; TRBD1 might be the D (5 bases). TRBV23-1 is an ORF; its function is uncertain. Trimming took off 2 bases at V and 5 bases at J, with 6 bases between the two ends. The CDR3 spans 13 residues. For the CDR3, the DNA is TGCGCCAGCAGTCAACAGGGTACCGGGGAGCTGTTTTTT. Its protein is CASSQQGTGELFF.

The chain is built from TRBV5-4 and TRBJ1-6; D is unclear. The CDR3 totals 15 residues. V lost 5 bases and J 0 bases, leaving 9 bases between the germline ends. From germline, CDR1 is SGHNT and CDR2 YYREEE (reference sequence). In DNA form, the CDR3 reads TGTGCCAGCAGGTTAGAGAGCTCCTATAATTCACCCCTCCACTTT. Protein sequence: CASRLESSYNSPLHF.

This clone has a handful of counts. J is TRBJ2-2 and V is TRBV11-2; TRBD2 might be the D (5 bases). The CDR3 has 16 residues. The germline gives CDR1 SGHAT, CDR2 FQNNGV. The V end was cut by 2 bases, the J end by 5 bases, with 15 bases between. The CDR3 DNA sequence: TGTGCCAGCAGCTTATCACGGGGAGCGGAGACCGGGGAGCTGTTTTTT. Its protein product is CASSLSRGAETGELFF.

The V gene is TRBV7-9, the J gene TRBJ2-5, with D perhaps TRBD2 (5 bases). From germline, CDR1 is SEHNR and CDR2 FQNEAQ (reference sequence). Trimming took off 1 base at V and 2 bases at J, with 14 bases between the two ends. CDR3 length: 16 residues. The CDR3 is CASSLGRGLGQETQYF. DNA of the CDR3: TGTGCCAGCAGCTTAGGCCGGGGTTTAGGTCAAGAGACCCAGTACTTC. Drawing the rest from reference TRBV7-9 and TRBJ2-5, the complete variable domain is DTGVSQNPRHKITKRGQNVTFRCDPISEHNRLYWYRQTLGQGPEFLTYFQNEAQLEKSRLLSDRFSAERPKGSFSTLEIQRTEQGDSAMYLCASSLGRGLGQETQYFGPGTRLLVL.

The chain combines TRBV2 with TRBJ1-2, with 7 bases matching TRBD1. V shed 6 bases, J shed 5 bases, and the junction held 9 bases outside the gene matches. Germline V gives CDR1 SNHLY, CDR2 FYNNEI. There are 14 residues in the CDR3. The CDR3 DNA reads TGTGCCAGCAGCAGGGGGGCGCGGGGATATGGCTACACCTTC. Protein: CASSRGARGYGYTF.

This sequence joins TRBV10-3 and TRBJ2-2, with TRBD2 identical over 10 bases. The CDR3 has 14 residues. Trimming removed 9 bases from V and 1 base from J; junction bases left unmatched: 2. Germline loops: CDR1 ENHRY, CDR2 SYGVKD. This CDR3 is CAIGLAENTGELFF. In DNA, the CDR3 is TGTGCCATAGGACTAGCGGAGAACACCGGGGAGCTGTTTTTT.

The chain joins TRBV5-8 to TRBJ2-6, with D perhaps matching TRBD1 (5 bases). CDR3 size: 18 residues. Germline V CDR1 and CDR2: SGHTS, YDEGEE. The ends were cut back, 0 bases at V and 1 base at J, with 14 bases in the middle. CDR3 nucleotide sequence: TGTGCCAGCAGCTTGGTGTTGGACATCCGTTCTGGGGCCAACGTCCTGACTTTC. It translates to CASSLVLDIRSGANVLTF.

J is TRBJ2-3 and V is TRBV27; 10 bases fit TRBD2. J lost 0 bases, V lost 4 bases, and 4 bases had no gene match. Germline V gene sequence: CDR1 MNHEY, CDR2 SMNVEV (reference sequence). This CDR3 contains 16 residues. In DNA form, the CDR3 reads TGTGCCAGCAGTTACCAGGGACTAGCGAGCACAGATACGCAGTATTTT. It yields the protein CASSYQGLASTDTQYF.

This chain connects TRBV5-4 to TRBJ1-2; D possibly corresponds to TRBD1 (6 bases). The CDR3 runs 16 residues. The germline V gene has CDR1 SGHNT and CDR2 YYREEE (reference sequence). V lost 4 bases and J lost 0, with 16 bases in between. The CDR3 nucleotides are TGTGCCAGCAGCCCCCCAGGGGTCGCCTCTAACTATGGCTACACCTTC. As protein: CASSPPGVASNYGYTF.

V and J are TRBV19 and TRBJ1-1, with D possibly matching TRBD1 (6 bases). CDR1 and CDR2 (germline): LNHDA, SQIVND (reference sequence). This CDR3 has 16 amino acids. V was clipped by 3 bases and J by 6 bases, with 20 bases between them. The CDR3 DNA reads as TGTGCCAGTAGTATGGGGGACACATCCGACCTTTCTGAAGCTTTCTTT. Translated, it gives CASSMGDTSDLSEAFF.

V is TRBV5-1 and J is TRBJ1-3; 7 bases are a match to TRBD1. The CDR3 totals 17 residues. Per the germline V gene, CDR1 is SGHRS and CDR2 is YFSETQ. V trimming: 0 bases; J trimming: 0 bases; junction bases outside the gene matches: 6. This chain's CDR3 is CASSLEGTDLSGNTIYF. The CDR3 region has the DNA TGCGCCAGCAGCTTGGAAGGGACAGATCTCTCTGGAAACACCATATATTTT.

The V call is TRBV5-6, the J call TRBJ2-3; TRBD1 aligns across 11 bases. The junction had 5 bases not matched to a gene; V was cut back by 1 base and J by 4 bases. The CDR3 is made up of 16 amino acids. Germline V gene data show CDR1 as SGHDT and CDR2 as YYEEEE. This chain's CDR3 is CASSLPGQGGSDTQYF. The DNA of the CDR3 is TGTGCCAGCAGCTTGCCGGGACAGGGGGGATCAGATACGCAGTATTTT.

The rearrangement links TRBV13 to TRBJ1-2; TRBD1 is a possible D gene (5 bases). The V end was cut by 3 bases, the J end by 8 bases, with 13 bases between. Germline V lookup: CDR1 PRHDT, CDR2 FYEKMQ (reference sequence). CDR3 length equals 13 residues. CDR3 sequence (DNA): TGTGCCAGCAGCTTGGGGCAGGCTAAGGGCTACACCTTC. It encodes CASSLGQAKGYTF.

This clone was counted a few times. The chain couples TRBV6-5 to TRBJ1-6, with TRBD1 matching 7 bases. Trimming took 4 bases from V and 7 from J; bases not matched to a gene: 7. This CDR3 is 15 amino acids long. Germline V lookup: CDR1 MNHEY, CDR2 SVGAGI. CDR3: CASSFDRVGNSPLHF. The CDR3 DNA is TGTGCCAGCAGTTTTGACAGGGTAGGGAATTCACCCCTCCACTTT.

This clone was found once. The CDR3 coding sequence is TGTGCCAGCAGCAAACTAGCGCACACCGGGGAGCTGTTTTTT. It specifies CASSKLAHTGELFF. This chain connects TRBV9 to TRBJ2-2; 7 bases agree with TRBD2. With V trimmed by 4 bases and J by 3 bases, 3 bases remained unmatched. Germline lookup yields CDR1 SGDLS and CDR2 YYNGEE. This CDR3 region has 14 residues.

The gene calls are TRBV19 and TRBJ1-5, with D possibly TRBD1 on 5 matching bases. Per germline, CDR1 LNHDA and CDR2 SQIVND (reference sequence). CDR3 length: 18 residues. With 0 bases removed from V and 3 bases from J, the gap between germline ends came to 18 bases. The DNA of the CDR3 is TGTGCCAGTAGTATAGACCCTCCCGGGGAGGGGAACAATCAGCCCCAGCATTTT. Translating gives CASSIDPPGEGNNQPQHF. Combining the CDR3 with reference TRBV19 and TRBJ1-5 gives the whole variable domain DGGITQSPKYLFRKEGQNVTLSCEQNLNHDAMYWYRQDPGQGLRLIYYSQIVNDFQKGDIAEGYSVSREKKESFPLTVTSAQKNPTAFYLCASSIDPPGEGNNQPQHFGDGTRLSIL.

J is TRBJ1-1 and V is TRBV7-9; tentative D call: TRBD1 (6 bases). The germline V gene has CDR1 SEHNR and CDR2 FQNEAQ (reference sequence). The CDR3 runs 15 residues. V dropped 5 bases and J dropped 6 bases, with 19 bases sitting between them. As DNA, the CDR3 is TGTGCCAGCAGCGTACTCAGGGGAAGAGTAGCTGAAGCTTTCTTT. It is translated as CASSVLRGRVAEAFF. The full variable domain, in which reference TRBV7-9 and TRBJ1-1 provide the parts outside the CDR3, is DTGVSQNPRHKITKRGQNVTFRCDPISEHNRLYWYRQTLGQGPEFLTYFQNEAQLEKSRLLSDRFSAERPKGSFSTLEIQRTEQGDSAMYLCASSVLRGRVAEAFFGQGTRLTVV.

V usage is TRBV6-5 and J usage is TRBJ1-2; D not resolved. This CDR3 has 14 amino acids. Per germline, CDR1 MNHEY and CDR2 SVGAGI. V was shortened by 5 bases and J by 4 bases, with 14 bases between the two germline ends. CDR3 bases: TGTGCCAGCAGTCCCCAGACTGCTCCCTATGGCTACACCTTC. It specifies CASSPQTAPYGYTF.

J is TRBJ2-5 and V is TRBV6-5, with TRBD2 identical over 8 bases. Unmatched junction bases numbered 11, after V lost 4 bases and J lost 4 bases. Germline values: CDR1 MNHEY, CDR2 SVGAGI. This CDR3 is 16 amino acids long. The CDR3 here is CASSSVEGSGGETQYF. CDR3 DNA sequence: TGTGCCAGCAGTTCCGTCGAGGGAAGCGGGGGAGAGACCCAGTACTTC.